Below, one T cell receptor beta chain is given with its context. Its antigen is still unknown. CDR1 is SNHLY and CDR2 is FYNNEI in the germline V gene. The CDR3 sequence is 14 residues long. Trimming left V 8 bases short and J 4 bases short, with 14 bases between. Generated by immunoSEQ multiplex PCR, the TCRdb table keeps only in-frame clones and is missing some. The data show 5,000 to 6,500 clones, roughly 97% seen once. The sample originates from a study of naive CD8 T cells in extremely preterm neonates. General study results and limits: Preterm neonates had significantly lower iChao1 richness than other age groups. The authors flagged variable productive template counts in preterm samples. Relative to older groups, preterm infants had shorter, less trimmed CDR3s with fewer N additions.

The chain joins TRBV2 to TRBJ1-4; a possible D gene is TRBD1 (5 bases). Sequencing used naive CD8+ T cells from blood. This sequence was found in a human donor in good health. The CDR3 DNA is TGTGCCAGCCGAACGACAGCCGTTAATGAAAAACTGTTTTTT. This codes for CASRTTAVNEKLFF.